This TCR beta chain came from a study of blood T cell repertoires in COVID-19. In the study overall: Whether acute or convalescent, the COVID-19 samples came from the United States, Italy and Spain. PBMCs, B-cell-depleted T cells, or T cells were the source of the cDNA or gDNA that made up the material.

The junction had 6 bases not matched to a gene; V was cut back by 0 bases and J by 3 bases. The CDR3 loop spans 15 amino acids. The V gene's germline CDR1 is SGHRS and CDR2 YFSETQ. Here immunoSEQ multiplex PCR was the method, and the copy in TCRdb shows in-frame clones only, minus some. The sample lists some 130,000 clones, around nine tenths seen once, with around 3.2% in the top ten. This TCR came from a man aged 55 to 70 with active or convalescent COVID-19. J is TRBJ2-7 and V is TRBV5-1; 7 bases are shared with TRBD1. Sequencing was carried out using peripheral blood. The CDR3 DNA reads as TGCGCCAGCAGCTTGGGAGGGGGACAGCACTACGAGCAGTACTTC. Translating gives CASSLGGGQHYEQYF.